This is a list of T cell receptor beta chains from one sample in a study of T cells in Graves' hyperthyroidism and ophthalmopathy. In TCRdb, the multiplex PCR reads were re-called with MiXCR into one record per CDR3 protein. The sample contains 300,000 to 350,000 distinct CDR3 sequences, about 15% of which appear only once. Material: blood. These receptors were obtained from a woman in her 30s with Graves' hyperthyroidism. The CDR3 runs from the conserved cysteine through the conserved F or W. Each record gives: D gene, J gene, V gene, clone size, CDR3 DNA, CDR3 protein. D genes are given only for firm matches. Clone size, where shown, is once, few, many, or a class for clones that have expanded.

D gene: .
J gene: TRBJ1-1
V gene: TRBV29-1
clone size: .
CDR3 DNA: TGCAGCGTTGAGGAGGGCTATATGAACACTGAAGCTTTCTTT
CDR3 protein: CSVEEGYMNTEAFF

D gene: TRBD1
J gene: TRBJ2-7
V gene: TRBV28
clone size: many
CDR3 DNA: TGTGCCAGCAAATCCGGGACAGAAGACTACGAGCAGTACTTC
CDR3 protein: CASKSGTEDYEQYF

D gene: .
J gene: TRBJ2-5
V gene: TRBV20-1
clone size: many
CDR3 DNA: TGCAGTGCTAGAGAATCCTACCAAGAGACCCAGTACTTC
CDR3 protein: CSARESYQETQYF

D gene: TRBD1
J gene: TRBJ2-7
V gene: TRBV2
clone size: many
CDR3 DNA: TGTGCCAGCAGTGAAGGGTGGCGGACAGGGGGCAACGAGCAGTACTTC
CDR3 protein: CASSEGWRTGGNEQYF

D gene: .
J gene: TRBJ2-1
V gene: TRBV18
clone size: few
CDR3 DNA: TGTGCCAGCTCGCCTCACAGGGATAGTGAGCAGTTCTTC
CDR3 protein: CASSPHRDSEQFF

D gene: .
J gene: TRBJ2-1
V gene: TRBV19
clone size: many
CDR3 DNA: TGTGCCAGTAGTATCGCGCGAGAAGACAATGAGCAGTTCTTC
CDR3 protein: CASSIAREDNEQFF

D gene: TRBD1
J gene: TRBJ2-1
V gene: TRBV18
clone size: few
CDR3 DNA: TGTGCCAGCTCACCACGCCTTCCCGGGACAGACACCAATGAGCAGTTCTTC
CDR3 protein: CASSPRLPGTDTNEQFF

D gene: .
J gene: TRBJ2-3
V gene: TRBV7-2
clone size: many
CDR3 DNA: TGTGCCAGCAGCTTAGGGCGGAGTAATACGCAGTATTTT
CDR3 protein: CASSLGRSNTQYF

D gene: .
J gene: TRBJ1-5
V gene: TRBV28
clone size: many
CDR3 DNA: TGTGCCAGCAGTTTGGGGATAAGCAATCAGCCCCAGCATTTT
CDR3 protein: CASSLGISNQPQHF

D gene: TRBD2
J gene: TRBJ2-7
V gene: TRBV20-1
clone size: .
CDR3 DNA: TGCAGTGCTCGGGAGGGTAGCCGCGAGCAGTACTTC
CDR3 protein: CSAREGSREQYF

D gene: TRBD1
J gene: TRBJ1-2
V gene: TRBV24-1
clone size: few
CDR3 DNA: TGTGCCACCAGCCGGACAGGACACTATGGCTACACCTTC
CDR3 protein: CATSRTGHYGYTF

D gene: .
J gene: TRBJ2-4
V gene: TRBV7-3
clone size: many
CDR3 DNA: TGTGCCAGCAGCTCGGCCGGGGGATCCAAAAACATTCAGTACTTC
CDR3 protein: CASSSAGGSKNIQYF

D gene: TRBD2
J gene: TRBJ2-2
V gene: TRBV27
clone size: many
CDR3 DNA: TGTGCCAGCAGTTATACCAGCGGGAGCCCCACCGGGGAGCTGTTTTTT
CDR3 protein: CASSYTSGSPTGELFF

D gene: .
J gene: TRBJ1-3
V gene: TRBV2
clone size: few
CDR3 DNA: TGTGCCAGCAGGATCTCCAGGGGAAACACCATATATTTT
CDR3 protein: CASRISRGNTIYF

D gene: TRBD1
J gene: TRBJ2-3
V gene: TRBV5-1
clone size: many
CDR3 DNA: TGCGCCAGCAGCCCAGGGACAGGCGGAGATACGCAGTATTTT
CDR3 protein: CASSPGTGGDTQYF

D gene: .
J gene: TRBJ2-2
V gene: TRBV28
clone size: many
CDR3 DNA: TGTGCCAGCAGTGGAACCGGGCAGGGGAGCGTCGGGGAGCTGTTTTTT
CDR3 protein: CASSGTGQGSVGELFF

D gene: .
J gene: TRBJ1-2
V gene: TRBV6-1
clone size: many
CDR3 DNA: TGTGCCAGCACCGGGGTCTATGGCTACACCTTC
CDR3 protein: CASTGVYGYTF

D gene: TRBD1
J gene: TRBJ1-1
V gene: TRBV28
clone size: many
CDR3 DNA: TGTGCCAGCAGTCCCGGCGGAGGGGGCTATCGAGCTTTCTTT
CDR3 protein: CASSPGGGGYRAFF

D gene: TRBD1
J gene: TRBJ1-1
V gene: TRBV18
clone size: many
CDR3 DNA: TGTGCCAGCTCACCAATTGAGGGGGCGGCGGGCACTGAAGCTTTCTTT
CDR3 protein: CASSPIEGAAGTEAFF

D gene: .
J gene: TRBJ2-7
V gene: TRBV9
clone size: many
CDR3 DNA: TGTGCCAGCAGCGTCTATGAGGGCTACGAGCAGTACTTC
CDR3 protein: CASSVYEGYEQYF

D gene: .
J gene: TRBJ2-7
V gene: TRBV28
clone size: few
CDR3 DNA: TGTGCCAGCAGTCCGTCGTTCTACGAGCAGTACTTC
CDR3 protein: CASSPSFYEQYF